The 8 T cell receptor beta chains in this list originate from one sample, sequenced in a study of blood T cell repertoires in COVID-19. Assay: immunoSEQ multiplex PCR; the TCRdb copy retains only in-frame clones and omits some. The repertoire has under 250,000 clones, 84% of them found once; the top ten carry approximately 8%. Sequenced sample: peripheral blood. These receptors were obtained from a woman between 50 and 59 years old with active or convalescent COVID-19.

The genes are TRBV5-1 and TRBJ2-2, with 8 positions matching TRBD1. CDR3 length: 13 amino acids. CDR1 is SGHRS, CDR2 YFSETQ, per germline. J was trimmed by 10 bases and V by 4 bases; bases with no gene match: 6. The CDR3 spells CASSPGGAEELFF. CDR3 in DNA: TGCGCCAGCAGCCCAGGGGGCGCGGAGGAGCTGTTTTTT.

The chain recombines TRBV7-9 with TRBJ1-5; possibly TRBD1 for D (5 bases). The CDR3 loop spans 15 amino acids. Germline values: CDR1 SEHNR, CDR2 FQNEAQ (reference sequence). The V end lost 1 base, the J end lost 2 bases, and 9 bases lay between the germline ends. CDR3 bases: TGTGCCAGCAGCTTAGGTCGGGGGGGCAATCAGCCCCAGCATTTT. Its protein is CASSLGRGGNQPQHF.

The CDR3 loop reads CASSSNSGAYNEQFF. CDR3 bases: TGTGCCAGCAGCTCCAATTCCGGAGCCTACAATGAGCAGTTCTTC. The chain has TRBV6-6 and TRBJ2-1, with D uncertain. V was cut by 6 bases and J by 2 bases, with 14 bases left in between. The CDR3 extends over 15 amino acids. Germline V gene data show CDR1 as MNHNY and CDR2 as SVGAGI (reference sequence).

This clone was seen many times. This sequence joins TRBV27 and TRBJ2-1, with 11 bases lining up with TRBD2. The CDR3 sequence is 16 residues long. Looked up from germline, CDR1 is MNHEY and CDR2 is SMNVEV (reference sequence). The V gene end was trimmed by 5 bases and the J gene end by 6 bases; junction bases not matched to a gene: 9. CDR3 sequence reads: CASSPAGTSGTNEQFF. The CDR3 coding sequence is TGTGCCAGCAGTCCCGCCGGGACTAGCGGTACCAATGAGCAGTTCTTC.

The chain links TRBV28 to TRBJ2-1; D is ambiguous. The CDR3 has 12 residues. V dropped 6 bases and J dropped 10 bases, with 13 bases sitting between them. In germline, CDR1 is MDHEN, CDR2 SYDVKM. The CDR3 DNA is TGTGCCAGCAGGCTTAAGCCTCTGGAGCAGTTCTTC. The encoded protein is CASRLKPLEQFF.

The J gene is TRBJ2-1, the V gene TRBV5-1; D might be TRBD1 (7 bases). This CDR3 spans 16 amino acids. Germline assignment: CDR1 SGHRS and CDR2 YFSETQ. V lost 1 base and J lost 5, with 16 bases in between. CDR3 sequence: CASSLTSPGGHNEQFF. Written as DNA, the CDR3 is TGCGCCAGCAGCTTGACTAGCCCAGGGGGTCACAATGAGCAGTTCTTC.

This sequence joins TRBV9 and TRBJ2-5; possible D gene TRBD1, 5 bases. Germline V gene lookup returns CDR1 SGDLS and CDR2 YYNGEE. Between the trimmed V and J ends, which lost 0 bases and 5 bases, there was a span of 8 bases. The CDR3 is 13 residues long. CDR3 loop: CASSVGKGETQYF. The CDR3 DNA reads TGTGCCAGCAGCGTAGGAAAGGGGGAGACCCAGTACTTC.

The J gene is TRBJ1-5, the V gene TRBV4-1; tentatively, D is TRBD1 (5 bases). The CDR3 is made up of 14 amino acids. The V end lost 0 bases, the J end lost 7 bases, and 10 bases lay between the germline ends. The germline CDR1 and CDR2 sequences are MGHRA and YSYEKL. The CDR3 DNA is TGCGCCAGCAGCCAAGATTGGGGGGACCAGCCCCAGCATTTT. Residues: CASSQDWGDQPQHF.